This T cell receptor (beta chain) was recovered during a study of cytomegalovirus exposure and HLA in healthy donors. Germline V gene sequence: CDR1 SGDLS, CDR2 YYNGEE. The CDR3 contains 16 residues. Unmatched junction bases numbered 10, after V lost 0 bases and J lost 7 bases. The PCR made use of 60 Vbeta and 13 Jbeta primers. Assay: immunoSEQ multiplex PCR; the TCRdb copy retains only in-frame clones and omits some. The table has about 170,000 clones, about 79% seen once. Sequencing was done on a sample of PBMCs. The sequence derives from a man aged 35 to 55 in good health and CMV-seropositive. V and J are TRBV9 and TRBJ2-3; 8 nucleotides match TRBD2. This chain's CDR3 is CASSVEGSAGGYTQYF. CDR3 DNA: TGTGCCAGCAGCGTAGAGGGTTCGGCGGGGGGCTATACGCAGTATTTT.